This T cell receptor (beta chain) was identified during a study of monozygotic twins with cystic fibrosis. Germline lookup yields CDR1 MNHEY and CDR2 SVGAGI. The CDR3 runs 13 residues. With 3 bases clipped from V and 5 bases from J, the junction kept 3 bases outside the gene matches. This clone was seen only a few times. Its antigen is unknown. Overall study results and limits: J usage was most co-twin-similar in 8 of 16 pairs, V in 13.

TCRdb keeps only in-frame clones here, not all; method: immunoSEQ multiplex PCR. This sample has tens of thousands of clones, with approximately 72% found just once. The sequenced sample was blood. The receptor's source is a girl aged 10-17 years with cystic fibrosis. The J gene is TRBJ1-2, the V gene TRBV6-5; 7 bases are shared with TRBD1. The CDR3 here is CASSYPGGYGYTF. The CDR3 DNA sequence: TGTGCCAGCAGTTATCCAGGGGGTTATGGCTACACCTTC.